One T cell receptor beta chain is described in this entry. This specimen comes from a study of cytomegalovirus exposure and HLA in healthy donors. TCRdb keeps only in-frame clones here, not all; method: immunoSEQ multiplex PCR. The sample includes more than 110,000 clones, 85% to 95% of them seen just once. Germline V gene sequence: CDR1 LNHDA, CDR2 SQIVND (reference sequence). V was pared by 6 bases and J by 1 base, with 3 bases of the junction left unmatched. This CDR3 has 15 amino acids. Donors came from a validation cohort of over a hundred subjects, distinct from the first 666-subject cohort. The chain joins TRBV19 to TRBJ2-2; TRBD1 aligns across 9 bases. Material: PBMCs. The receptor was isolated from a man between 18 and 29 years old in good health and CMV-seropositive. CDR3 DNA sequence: TGTGCCAGTAGGACGGGACAGGGGAACACCGGGGAGCTGTTTTTT. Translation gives CASRTGQGNTGELFF.